The 19 T cell receptor beta chains below were found in one sample sequenced in a study of cytomegalovirus exposure and HLA in healthy donors. With 60 Vbeta and 13 Jbeta primers, the PCR was carried out. Measured with immunoSEQ multiplex PCR; TCRdb has only the in-frame clones, and not every one. Here the sample spans about 190,000 clones, roughly 13% being singletons. The sequenced sample consisted of PBMCs. All receptors derive from a man aged 50 to 59 in good health and CMV-seropositive.

This clone has just a few counts. The chain recombines TRBV7-2 with TRBJ1-1, with no clear D. The CDR3 runs 12 residues. CDR1 and CDR2 (germline): SGHTA, FQGNSA. Trimming took 1 base from V and 5 from J, leaving 5 bases between them. The CDR3 loop reads CASSLDGTEAFF. The DNA of the CDR3 is TGTGCCAGCAGCTTAGACGGGACTGAAGCTTTCTTT. Full variable domain (outside the CDR3, taken from reference TRBV7-2 and TRBJ1-1): GAGVSQSPSNKVTEKGKDVELRCDPISGHTALYWYRQSLGQGLEFLIYFQGNSAPDKSGLPSDRFSAERTGGSVSTLTIQRTQQEDSAVYLCASSLDGTEAFFGQGTRLTVV.

This clone was seen a handful of times. The V gene is TRBV5-1, the J gene TRBJ2-5; unclear D gene. Between the trimmed V and J ends, which lost 4 bases and 4 bases, there was a span of 11 bases. Germline V gene data show CDR1 as SGHRS and CDR2 as YFSETQ. There are 13 residues in the CDR3. The CDR3 loop reads CASSSPGGETQYF. DNA for the CDR3: TGCGCCAGCAGCAGTCCGGGTGGAGAGACCCAGTACTTC.

This clone was recorded a few times. Other DNA sequences in this specimen translate into the identical CDR3. The genes are TRBV19 and TRBJ1-5; perhaps TRBD1 as D (6 bases). Trimming stripped 4 bases from V and 8 bases from J, with 18 bases between. CDR3 size: 15 residues. In germline, CDR1 is LNHDA, CDR2 SQIVND (reference sequence). CDR3 amino acids: CASSTFRGGGEPQHF. The CDR3 bases are TGTGCCAGTAGTACCTTCCGGGGGGGCGGCGAGCCCCAGCATTTT.

This clone was counted a few times. The J gene is TRBJ1-5, the V gene TRBV27; D uncertain. The V and J ends lost 5 bases and 0 bases respectively, with 8 bases between them. This CDR3 is 14 amino acids long. Germline values: CDR1 MNHEY, CDR2 SMNVEV (reference sequence). CDR3 nucleotide sequence: TGTGCCAGCAGTAAGGACTTTAGCAATCAGCCCCAGCATTTT. It is translated as CASSKDFSNQPQHF.

This clone occurred a few times. This chain connects TRBV7-2 to TRBJ2-7; D is undetermined. The V end was cut by 0 bases, the J end by 0 bases, with 6 bases between. Germline assignment: CDR1 SGHTA and CDR2 FQGNSA. The length of the CDR3 is 14 residues. The CDR3 loop reads CASSLAAFSYEQYF. CDR3 DNA sequence: TGTGCCAGCAGCTTAGCGGCTTTCTCCTACGAGCAGTACTTC.

This clone was found a few times. The rearrangement joins TRBV25-1 to TRBJ1-2, with D possibly being TRBD1 (5 bases). This CDR3 comprises 13 residues. V was clipped by 2 bases and J by 4 bases, with 8 bases between them. Germline V lookup: CDR1 MGHDK, CDR2 SYGVNS. CDR3 sequence (DNA): TGTGCCAGCAGTGAAGGACAAGCCTATGGCTACACCTTC. Residues: CASSEGQAYGYTF.

This clone was found a few times. This chain connects TRBV6-1 to TRBJ1-2; D is perhaps TRBD1 (5 bases). The CDR3 covers 15 residues. Trimming cost V 3 bases and J 4 bases, with 15 bases left between them. Per the germline V gene, CDR1 is MNHNS and CDR2 is SASEGT. CDR3 in amino acids: CASSERDGIFYGYTF. CDR3 sequence (DNA): TGTGCCAGCAGTGAGCGGGACGGGATTTTCTATGGCTACACCTTC.

The rearrangement links TRBV28 to TRBJ2-7; D gene uncertain. Trimming took off 6 bases at V and 2 bases at J, with 11 bases between the two ends. The CDR3 is made up of 13 amino acids. Germline V gives CDR1 MDHEN, CDR2 SYDVKM. This chain's CDR3 is CASSHSVPYEQYV. The CDR3 DNA sequence: TGTGCCAGCAGCCACAGTGTACCCTACGAGCAGTACGTC.

The chain has TRBV9 and TRBJ1-1; TRBD1 agrees at 7 bases. With 0 bases clipped from V and 2 bases from J, the junction kept 10 bases outside the gene matches. The CDR3 runs to 17 residues. The germline V gene has CDR1 SGDLS and CDR2 YYNGEE. The CDR3 sequence: CASSVDPPGGLNTEAFF. CDR3 sequence (DNA): TGTGCCAGCAGCGTAGACCCCCCAGGGGGGTTAAACACTGAAGCTTTCTTT.

This clone showed up just a few times. J is TRBJ1-4 and V is TRBV6-5, with TRBD1 identical over 7 bases. The CDR3 is 13 amino acids. V shed 3 bases, J shed 8 bases, and the junction held 3 bases outside the gene matches. Germline CDR1 and CDR2: MNHEY and SVGAGI. This CDR3 reads CASSYRGREKLFF. For the CDR3, the DNA is TGTGCCAGCAGTTATAGGGGGCGCGAAAAACTGTTTTTT.

This clone was counted only a few times. The chain recombines TRBV29-1 with TRBJ1-4, with D perhaps TRBD1 (6 bases). Germline loops: CDR1 SQVTM, CDR2 ANQGSEA. The CDR3 runs 14 residues. The V end was cut by 7 bases, the J end by 2 bases, with 14 bases between. CDR3 sequence: CSARDTRTNEKLFF. CDR3 DNA: TGCAGCGCCCGGGACACCCGCACTAATGAAAAACTGTTTTTT. The full variable domain, rest sourced from reference TRBV29-1 and TRBJ1-4, is SAVISQKPSRDICQRGTSLTIQCQVDSQVTMMFWYRQQPGQSLTLIATANQGSEATYESGFVIDKFPISRPNLTFSTLTVSNMSPEDSSIYLCSARDTRTNEKLFFGSGTQLSVL.

This chain joins TRBV5-1 and TRBJ2-7, with 8 nucleotides matching TRBD2. The V segment lost 4 bases and the J segment 5 bases; nucleotides outside the gene matches: 8. The germline V gene encodes CDR1 SGHRS and CDR2 YFSETQ. This CDR3 spans 14 amino acids. This CDR3 is CASSPGGADDEQYF. The CDR3 bases are TGCGCCAGCAGCCCGGGGGGGGCCGATGACGAGCAGTACTTC.

This clone was counted only a few times. CDR3 nucleotide sequence: TGTGCCAGCAGCCAGAGGGGAAAGTCGGGAGAGCAGTACGTC. This gives the protein CASSQRGKSGEQYV. The chain couples TRBV21-1 to TRBJ2-7; TRBD2, the table's D call, was not compared with the DNA. TRBV21-1 is a documented pseudogene. The CDR3 sequence is 14 residues long.

The genes are TRBV9 and TRBJ1-4; D call uncertain. Germline V gene data show CDR1 as SGDLS and CDR2 as YYNGEE. CDR3 length equals 12 residues. V was cut by 5 bases and J by 8 bases, with 10 bases left in between. CDR3 in amino acids: CASSSSREKLFF. The CDR3 DNA follows: TGTGCCAGCAGTAGCAGCCGGGAAAAACTGTTTTTT.

This clone was detected a few times. The V call is TRBV14, the J call TRBJ1-3; TRBD1 matches 11 bases. V was clipped by 4 bases and J by 2 bases; unmatched bases: 4. The CDR3 has 16 amino acids. Germline V gene data show CDR1 as SGHDN and CDR2 as FVKESK. CDR3 nucleotides: TGTGCCAGCAGCCTTAGGACAGGGGGCCCTGGAAACACCATATATTTT. Encoded protein: CASSLRTGGPGNTIYF.

The rearrangement uses TRBV19 and TRBJ1-2; D gene unclear. The V gene's germline CDR1 is LNHDA and CDR2 SQIVND (reference sequence). This CDR3 region has 13 residues. V was clipped by 5 bases and J by 4 bases, with 11 bases between them. CDR3: CASSDSAGYGYTF. DNA for the CDR3: TGTGCCAGTAGTGATTCCGCGGGCTATGGCTACACCTTC.

This clone turned up a few times. V usage is TRBV6-6 and J usage is TRBJ1-1, with D possibly matching TRBD1 (5 bases). From germline, CDR1 is MNHNY and CDR2 SVGAGI (reference sequence). Trimming cost V 6 bases and J 8 bases, with 13 bases left between them. The CDR3 contains 12 residues. In DNA, the CDR3 is TGTGCCAGCAGCCCGGGGGGGGGAGAAGCTTTCTTT. Protein: CASSPGGGEAFF.

This chain joins TRBV7-8 and TRBJ1-6; TRBD1 matches at 8 bases. After removal of 5 bases from V and 9 bases from J, the junction contained 6 bases not matched to a gene. Germline values: CDR1 SGHVS, CDR2 FQNEAQ. The CDR3 sequence is 14 residues long. The CDR3 loop reads CASSRQGRSSPLHF. CDR3 coding DNA: TGTGCCAGCAGCAGACAGGGGAGAAGTTCACCCCTCCACTTT. The full variable domain, in which reference TRBV7-8 and TRBJ1-6 provide the parts outside the CDR3, is GAGVSQSPRYKVAKRGQDVALRCDPISGHVSLFWYQQALGQGPEFLTYFQNEAQLDKSGLPSDRFFAERPEGSVSTLKIQRTQQEDSAVYLCASSRQGRSSPLHFGNGTRLTVT.

Comments on this clone: Within the sample, other DNA sequences also encode this same CDR3. The chain combines TRBV7-8 with TRBJ1-1, with 8 bases identical to TRBD1. Per the germline V gene, CDR1 is SGHVS and CDR2 is FQNEAQ. Trimming at V came to 5 bases and at J to 1 base, leaving 6 bases not matched to a gene. The CDR3 totals 15 residues. CDR3 coding DNA: TGTGCCAGCAGCGCACGACAGGGGTCGAACACTGAAGCTTTCTTT. Its protein is CASSARQGSNTEAFF.